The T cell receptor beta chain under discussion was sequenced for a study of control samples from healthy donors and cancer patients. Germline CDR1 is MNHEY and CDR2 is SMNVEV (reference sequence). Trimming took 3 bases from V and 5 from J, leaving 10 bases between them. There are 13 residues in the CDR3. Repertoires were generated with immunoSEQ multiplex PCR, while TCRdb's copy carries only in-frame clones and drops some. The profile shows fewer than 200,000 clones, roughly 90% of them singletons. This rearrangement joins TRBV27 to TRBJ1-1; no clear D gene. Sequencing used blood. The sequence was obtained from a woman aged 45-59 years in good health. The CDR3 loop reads CASSFQSGTEAFF. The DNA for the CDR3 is TGTGCCAGCAGTTTTCAGTCCGGTACTGAAGCTTTCTTT.